These 11 T cell receptor beta chains were sequenced from one sample in a study of T cells in lung cancer brain metastases. Data came from immunoSEQ multiplex PCR; TCRdb stores just in-frame clones and leaves some out. The sample holds thousands of clones; around four fifths are singletons and the top ten take 6.2%. The sequencing sample was made of tumor tissue from a brain metastasis. All receptors come from a man aged 45-60 years with non-small cell lung cancer that had spread to the brain.

The rearrangement uses TRBV5-5 and TRBJ2-7; D could derive from TRBD1 or TRBD2 (5 bases each). Germline V lookup: CDR1 SGHKS, CDR2 YYEKEE (reference sequence). CDR3 length equals 15 residues. Trimming cost V 3 bases and J 2 bases, with 15 bases left between them. CDR3 region: CASSSPSGTTYEQYF. The CDR3 region has the DNA TGTGCCAGCAGCTCACCATCCGGGACCACCTACGAGCAGTACTTC.

The chain is built from TRBV27 and TRBJ2-1, with unresolved D. From germline, CDR1 is MNHEY and CDR2 SMNVEV (reference sequence). The CDR3 runs 14 residues. V shed 8 bases and J shed 4 bases, with 15 bases lying between them. In nucleotides, the CDR3 is TGTGCCAGCCGAAGCCAGGAACCTTACAATGAGCAGTTCTTC. It yields the protein CASRSQEPYNEQFF.

The gene calls are TRBV30 and TRBJ1-1; a possible D gene is TRBD1 (5 bases). The V gene's germline CDR1 is GTSNPN and CDR2 SVGIG (reference sequence). The germline V and J ends were trimmed by 1 base and 4 bases, with 10 bases remaining between them. This CDR3 spans 13 amino acids. CDR3 region: CAWSAGSGTEAFF. CDR3 nucleotides: TGTGCCTGGAGTGCAGGGTCCGGCACTGAAGCTTTCTTT.

The CDR3 DNA sequence: TGCGCCAGCAGCCAAGGGGGGTTCAATCAGCCCCAGCATTTT. Translation: CASSQGGFNQPQHF. The chain carries TRBV4-1 and TRBJ1-5, with a possible D match to TRBD1 (5 bases). The CDR3 contains 14 residues. CDR1 and CDR2 (germline): MGHRA, YSYEKL. V was cut by 1 base and J by 3 bases, with 7 bases left in between.

The chain couples TRBV7-2 to TRBJ1-1; 9 nucleotides line up with TRBD1. V was pared by 5 bases and J by 5 bases, with 3 bases of the junction left unmatched. Germline values: CDR1 SGHTA, CDR2 FQGNSA. The CDR3 has 13 residues. In nucleotides, the CDR3 is TGTGCCAGCAGCGGACAGGGGAGAACTGAAGCTTTCTTT. It translates to CASSGQGRTEAFF.

This rearrangement joins TRBV30 to TRBJ1-2, with 9 bases lining up with TRBD1. The CDR3 covers 11 residues. Per the germline V gene, CDR1 is GTSNPN and CDR2 is SVGIG (reference sequence). The V segment lost 5 bases and the J segment 7 bases; nucleotides outside the gene matches: 2. The CDR3 reads CAWDRGFGYTF. In DNA form, the CDR3 reads TGTGCCTGGGACAGGGGGTTTGGCTACACCTTC.

This chain connects TRBV9 to TRBJ1-2, with 8 bases aligning to TRBD1. Unmatched junction bases numbered 3, after V lost 3 bases and J lost 5 bases. The germline gives CDR1 SGDLS, CDR2 YYNGEE. The CDR3 spans 13 residues. CDR3 loop: CASSDGQGYGYTF. For the CDR3, the DNA is TGTGCCAGCAGCGACGGACAGGGTTATGGCTACACCTTC. Full variable domain (rest looked up from reference TRBV9 and TRBJ1-2): DSGVTQTPKHLITATGQRVTLRCSPRSGDLSVYWYQQSLDQGLQFLIQYYNGEERAKGNILERFSAQQFPDLHSELNLSSLELGDSALYFCASSDGQGYGYTFGSGTRLTVV.

The chain recombines TRBV19 with TRBJ1-2; D might be TRBD1 (5 bases). Trimming took off 0 bases at V and 8 bases at J, with 19 bases between the two ends. The CDR3 loop spans 16 amino acids. Germline CDR1 and CDR2: LNHDA and SQIVND (reference sequence). CDR3 nucleotide sequence: TGTGCCAGTAGTATAGAACCGGCGGGAAGGGGAAAAGGCTACACCTTC. Translated: CASSIEPAGRGKGYTF.

CDR3 sequence: CASSQDPGLTERPYEQYF. In DNA form, the CDR3 reads TGTGCCAGCAGCCAAGATCCAGGTTTGACAGAGCGGCCCTACGAGCAGTACTTC. This chain joins TRBV14 and TRBJ2-7; tentatively, D is TRBD1 or TRBD2 (5 bases each). Per the germline V gene, CDR1 is SGHDN and CDR2 is FVKESK. The CDR3 extends over 18 amino acids. Trimming took 0 bases from V and 2 from J, leaving 20 bases between them.

This clone occurred a few times. V gene TRBV5-1 combines with J gene TRBJ1-5; unclear D gene. This CDR3 has 14 residues. The ends were cut back, 0 bases at V and 4 bases at J, with 8 bases in the middle. Germline V CDR1 and CDR2: SGHRS, YFSETQ. CDR3 loop: CASSLGTPNQPQHF. CDR3 DNA: TGCGCCAGCAGCTTGGGGACGCCTAATCAGCCCCAGCATTTT. Full variable domain (missing parts from reference TRBV5-1 and TRBJ1-5): KAGVTQTPRYLIKTRGQQVTLSCSPISGHRSVSWYQQTPGQGLQFLFEYFSETQRNKGNFPGRFSGRQFSNSRSEMNVSTLELGDSALYLCASSLGTPNQPQHFGDGTRLSIL.

The chain employs TRBV5-1 and TRBJ2-7, with D possibly being TRBD1 (5 bases). Germline V lookup: CDR1 SGHRS, CDR2 YFSETQ. The V end was cut by 3 bases, the J end by 2 bases, with 18 bases between. CDR3 length: 16 amino acids. The DNA of the CDR3 is TGCGCCAGCAGCTATGAAAGTGGGGCCCTTACCTACGAGCAGTACTTC. It translates to CASSYESGALTYEQYF.